Each of the 9 T cell receptor beta chains below was sequenced from the same sample in a study of graft-versus-host responses after intestinal transplantation (dated by TCRdb to the early 2020s). The time point label on this specimen signifies: cells obtained before transplantation from donor or recipient. For these receptors, no antigen is known. Library construction relied on the immunoSEQ multiplex PCR assay. Here the immuneACCESS table is served through TCRdb, limited to in-frame sequences with V and J called. Missing clones are a known gap in these copies; in checked studies unresolved V genes cover under half, and the rest lacks a known reason. The sample includes tens of thousands of clones, with 85% to 95% observed a single time. The top ten hold about 0.53% of the sample. Sequenced here: unstimulated CD8+ T cells sorted from spleen or lymph node cells, sampled before intestinal transplant. These receptors were collected from a human donor who received an intestinal transplant.

In regard to this clone: The junction shows a germline mismatch at one end, possibly a read error. Other nucleotide sequences from this sample produce the same CDR3. This chain joins TRBV27 and TRBJ2-7; D is tentatively TRBD1 or TRBD2 (5 bases each). This CDR3 contains 12 residues. Germline lookup yields CDR1 MNHEY and CDR2 SMNVEV (reference sequence). CDR3 loop: CASSLVGDEQYF. The CDR3 DNA sequence: TGTGCCAGCAGTTTAGTTGGGGACGAGCAGTATTTC.

CDR3 sequence reads: CASGLSSNQPQHF. Written as DNA, the CDR3 is TGTGCCTCCGGGCTGAGCAGCAATCAGCCCCAGCATTTT. The chain has TRBV6-5 and TRBJ1-5; D ambiguous. Germline-derived CDR1 and CDR2 are MNHEY and SVGAGI. The CDR3 consists of 13 residues. The ends were cut back, 11 bases at V and 1 base at J, with 12 bases in the middle.

The J gene is TRBJ1-1, the V gene TRBV6-5; D is unresolved. The CDR3 extends over 14 amino acids. V lost 0 bases and J 1 base, leaving 6 bases between the germline ends. Looked up from germline, CDR1 is MNHEY and CDR2 is SVGAGI. The CDR3 DNA is TGTGCCAGCAGTTACTCGTGGGGGAACACTGAAGCTTTCTTT. Protein product: CASSYSWGNTEAFF.

The chain is built from TRBV5-6 and TRBJ2-7; the match to TRBD2 covers 12 bases. J was trimmed by 3 bases and V by 4 bases; bases with no gene match: 5. Germline V CDR1 and CDR2: SGHDT, YYEEEE. The CDR3 is 15 residues long. In DNA form, the CDR3 reads TGTGCCAGCAGCACTGGACTAGCGGGACTCTACGAGCAGTACTTC. Protein: CASSTGLAGLYEQYF.

The genes are TRBV7-8 and TRBJ1-5; unclear D gene. V was trimmed by 1 base and J by 0 bases, leaving 7 bases between them. CDR1 SGHVS and CDR2 FQNEAQ come from the germline V gene. The CDR3 is 15 amino acids. The CDR3 reads CASSLDEYSNQPQHF. The CDR3, as DNA: TGTGCCAGCAGCTTAGACGAATATAGCAATCAGCCCCAGCATTTT.

This chain links TRBV4-1 with TRBJ2-1, with D perhaps matching TRBD2 (6 bases). V lost 1 base and J lost 3, with 10 bases in between. The germline V gene has CDR1 MGHRA and CDR2 YSYEKL. The CDR3 covers 15 residues. For the CDR3, the DNA is TGCGCCAGCAGCCAAGGGGAGGCCGGCTACAATGAGCAGTTCTTC. Translating gives CASSQGEAGYNEQFF.

The rearrangement links TRBV5-6 to TRBJ2-7; D is ambiguous. This CDR3 region has 12 residues. Trimming removed 5 bases from V and 4 bases from J, with 10 bases in between. Per germline, CDR1 SGHDT and CDR2 YYEEEE. This CDR3 reads CASRVFGYEQYF. CDR3 in DNA: TGTGCCAGCAGGGTGTTCGGGTACGAGCAGTACTTC. Looking up the rest from reference TRBV5-6 and TRBJ2-7 gives the full variable domain: DAGVTQSPTHLIKTRGQQVTLRCSPKSGHDTVSWYQQALGQGPQFIFQYYEEEERQRGNFPDRFSGHQFPNYSSELNVNALLLGDSALYLCASRVFGYEQYFGPGTRLTVT.

The genes are TRBV5-1 and TRBJ1-1; D remains unclear. Germline V CDR1 and CDR2: SGHRS, YFSETQ. The CDR3 runs to 12 residues. Trimming stripped 2 bases from V and 5 bases from J, with 7 bases between. CDR3: CASSLGLTEAFF. DNA for the CDR3: TGCGCCAGCAGCTTAGGGTTAACTGAAGCTTTCTTT.

The chain joins TRBV7-3 to TRBJ2-1, with 11 bases fitting TRBD2. Germline CDR1 SGHTA, CDR2 FQGTGA. V was pared by 5 bases and J by 6 bases, with 6 bases of the junction left unmatched. CDR3 length equals 15 residues. In nucleotides, the CDR3 is TGTGCCAGCAGCGCCACTAGCGGGAGTGGCAATGAGCAGTTCTTC. This sequence encodes CASSATSGSGNEQFF.